This entry lists 28 T cell receptor beta chains sequenced from one sample in a study of cytomegalovirus exposure and HLA in healthy donors. This PCR relied on a set of 60 Vbeta primers and 13 Jbeta primers. Data came from immunoSEQ multiplex PCR; TCRdb stores just in-frame clones and leaves some out. The sample contains approximately 150,000 clones, about 77% of which appear only once. The specimen sequenced was PBMCs. The receptors here all came from a woman aged 45-60 years in good health and CMV-seronegative.

This chain uses TRBV5-1 with TRBJ2-5; D remains unclear. The J call is in doubt because the DNA end fits TRBJ2-7 better. Looked up from germline, CDR1 is SGHRS and CDR2 is YFSETQ. This CDR3 is 15 amino acids long. CDR3 region: CASSLSTENPYEQYF. In nucleotides, the CDR3 is TGCGCCAGCAGCCTATCGACTGAAAACCCCTACGAGCAGTACTTC.

J is TRBJ1-6 and V is TRBV5-1; 8 bases line up with TRBD1. J gave up 10 bases and V 0 bases, and 6 bases lay outside the gene matches. The CDR3 runs 15 residues. Germline V gene sequence: CDR1 SGHRS, CDR2 YFSETQ. CDR3 sequence: CASSLAGTGGSPLHF. As DNA, the CDR3 is TGCGCCAGCAGCTTGGCGGGGACAGGAGGCTCACCCCTCCACTTT.

The V call is TRBV27, the J call TRBJ1-5, with D unclear. In germline, CDR1 is MNHEY, CDR2 SMNVEV (reference sequence). The CDR3 loop spans 14 amino acids. The V end was cut by 0 bases, the J end by 4 bases, with 7 bases between. The CDR3 spells CASSLSSGNQPQHF. As DNA, the CDR3 is TGTGCCAGCAGTTTATCCTCGGGGAATCAGCCCCAGCATTTT.

The chain links TRBV18 to TRBJ2-7, with 12 bases lining up with TRBD1. J gave up 5 bases and V 4 bases, and 3 bases lay outside the gene matches. In germline, CDR1 is KGHSH, CDR2 LQKENI. The CDR3 loop spans 14 amino acids. The CDR3 DNA sequence: TGTGCCAGCTCACAGGGACAGGGGGCTAACGAGCAGTACTTC. Amino acid sequence: CASSQGQGANEQYF.

The chain has TRBV18 and TRBJ2-1; D perhaps matches TRBD2 (6 bases). The CDR3 is 17 amino acids. The germline CDR1 and CDR2 sequences are KGHSH and LQKENI. The V end was cut by 4 bases, the J end by 1 base, with 17 bases between. CDR3 sequence reads: CASSLYHLATSYNEQFF. CDR3 DNA: TGTGCCAGCTCACTTTACCATCTAGCGACTTCCTACAATGAGCAGTTCTTC.

V usage is TRBV11-2 and J usage is TRBJ1-5; weak D call: TRBD1 (6 bases). The V end lost 5 bases, the J end lost 5 bases, and 16 bases lay between the germline ends. There are 15 residues in the CDR3. Germline V gene data show CDR1 as SGHAT and CDR2 as FQNNGV. The CDR3 protein is CASSPIQGKDQPQHF. The CDR3 nucleotides are TGTGCCAGCAGCCCCATACAGGGTAAGGATCAGCCCCAGCATTTT.

This clone was counted between two and nine times. The chain carries TRBV28 and TRBJ2-5, with 13 bases aligning to TRBD2. Germline CDR1 and CDR2: MDHEN and SYDVKM. This CDR3 is 21 amino acids long. V shed 3 bases, J shed 2 bases, and the junction held 18 bases outside the gene matches. The CDR3 is CASSFLSSLTSGGLEQETQYF. In DNA, the CDR3 is TGTGCCAGCAGTTTCTTATCAAGCCTGACTAGCGGGGGGCTTGAGCAAGAGACCCAGTACTTC.

This chain uses TRBV6-6 with TRBJ2-3; D remains ambiguous. V was pared by 4 bases and J by 3 bases, with 2 bases between. The CDR3 has 11 amino acids. Germline V gene sequence: CDR1 MNHNY, CDR2 SVGAGI (reference sequence). CDR3 sequence: CASSLTDTQYF. The CDR3 region has the DNA TGTGCCAGCAGTTTAACAGATACGCAGTATTTT.

V usage is TRBV10-3 and J usage is TRBJ1-1; D unclear. V lost 10 bases to trimming and J lost 1 base, with 16 bases between them. Germline CDR1 ENHRY, CDR2 SYGVKD. CDR3 length: 14 amino acids. In DNA, the CDR3 is TGTGCCACTGATTCTGATGGCGGGAACACTGAAGCTTTCTTT. This encodes CATDSDGGNTEAFF.

This chain connects TRBV5-1 to TRBJ1-5, with TRBD1 matching 7 bases. The V and J ends lost 0 bases and 11 bases, in that order; junction bases with no gene match: 8. The CDR3 contains 14 residues. Germline assignment: CDR1 SGHRS and CDR2 YFSETQ. Here the CDR3 reads CASSLETGSSAQHF. For the CDR3, the DNA is TGCGCCAGCAGCTTGGAGACAGGGTCTTCGGCCCAGCATTTT.

The chain couples TRBV5-1 to TRBJ2-5, with TRBD1 matching over 7 bases. Trimming took 2 bases from V and 2 from J; bases not matched to a gene: 3. The CDR3 extends over 14 amino acids. Germline V gene data show CDR1 as SGHRS and CDR2 as YFSETQ. CDR3 DNA: TGCGCCAGCAGCTTCTCGGGACAGCAAGAGACCCAGTACTTC. Translated: CASSFSGQQETQYF.

This clone was picked up one time. The chain carries TRBV28 and TRBJ2-3; the match to TRBD1 covers 8 bases. This CDR3 has 15 amino acids. Germline values: CDR1 MDHEN, CDR2 SYDVKM. J lost 1 base, V lost 5 bases, and 5 bases had no gene match. Here the CDR3 DNA reads TGTGCCAGCAGTCCTCAGGGGGCTGGCACAGATACGCAGTATTTT. This codes for CASSPQGAGTDTQYF.

This clone was observed a single time. V is TRBV4-3 and J is TRBJ2-3; D uncertain. Germline V gene lookup returns CDR1 LGHNA and CDR2 YSLEER. V lost 1 base and J 1 base, leaving 12 bases between the germline ends. There are 16 residues in the CDR3. DNA of the CDR3: TGCGCCAGCAGCCAAGGCAACTCGTACGGCACAGATACGCAGTATTTT. Its protein is CASSQGNSYGTDTQYF.

The gene calls are TRBV7-2 and TRBJ1-3, with D maybe TRBD1 (6 bases). V lost 5 bases and J lost 0, with 14 bases in between. Germline CDR1 SGHTA, CDR2 FQGNSA. CDR3 length equals 16 residues. CDR3 coding DNA: TGTGCCAGCAGCCCCGGAGGACAGAGCTCTGGAAACACCATATATTTT. This sequence encodes CASSPGGQSSGNTIYF.

The V call is TRBV27, the J call TRBJ2-2; D is unresolved. Trimming left V 1 base short and J 1 base short, with 4 bases between. The CDR3 runs 14 residues. Per the germline V gene, CDR1 is MNHEY and CDR2 is SMNVEV (reference sequence). The CDR3: CASSLYRNTGELFF. DNA for the CDR3: TGTGCCAGCAGTTTATACAGGAACACCGGGGAGCTGTTTTTT.

This clone has just a few counts. The chain employs TRBV5-5 and TRBJ1-4, with 7 positions matching TRBD1. This CDR3 is 14 amino acids long. J lost 7 bases, V lost 5 bases, and 8 bases had no gene match. Germline V gives CDR1 SGHKS, CDR2 YYEKEE (reference sequence). DNA for the CDR3: TGTGCCAGCAGGACAGGGCCCGGCGGTGAAAAACTGTTTTTT. Translated, it gives CASRTGPGGEKLFF.

The CDR3 nucleotides are TGTGCCAGCAGCGGTCACCGGGACAGGGGGTCCGAGCAGTACTTC. Translation: CASSGHRDRGSEQYF. The chain is built from TRBV7-2 and TRBJ2-7; 11 bases are a match to TRBD1. There are 15 residues in the CDR3. CDR1 SGHTA and CDR2 FQGNSA come from the germline V gene. Trimming took 5 bases from V and 6 from J; bases not matched to a gene: 9.

In its sample, this clone was seen a few times. This sequence joins TRBV7-9 and TRBJ2-5; D may be TRBD1 (6 bases). V shed 8 bases and J shed 5 bases, with 12 bases lying between them. Germline-derived CDR1 and CDR2 are SEHNR and FQNEAQ (reference sequence). CDR3 length: 12 residues. The CDR3 loop is CASSGVVETQYF. DNA of the CDR3: TGTGCCAGCTCAGGGGTCGTGGAGACCCAGTACTTC.

The chain recombines TRBV4-2 with TRBJ1-1; TRBD1 is a possible D gene (5 bases). The length of the CDR3 is 14 residues. The V and J ends lost 1 base and 8 bases respectively, with 14 bases between them. The germline CDR1 and CDR2 sequences are LGHNA and YNFKEQ. CDR3 amino acids: CASSQVGRRGEAFF. The CDR3 nucleotides read TGTGCCAGCAGCCAAGTGGGGAGGCGGGGGGAAGCTTTCTTT.

V is TRBV19 and J is TRBJ2-2; tentative D call: TRBD2 (5 bases). Trimming took 4 bases from V and 3 from J, leaving 9 bases between them. CDR3 length: 14 residues. Germline assignment: CDR1 LNHDA and CDR2 SQIVND (reference sequence). The CDR3 loop reads CASSTGFHTGELFF. In nucleotides, the CDR3 is TGTGCCAGTAGTACGGGATTTCACACCGGGGAGCTGTTTTTT.

The chain has TRBV9 and TRBJ2-5; possible D gene TRBD1, 6 bases. V was trimmed by 2 bases and J by 2 bases, leaving 16 bases between them. The CDR3 runs to 16 residues. Germline V gene lookup returns CDR1 SGDLS and CDR2 YYNGEE. The CDR3 region has the DNA TGTGCCAGCAGCGTTCAAACAGGGTGGGGGCAAGAGACCCAGTACTTC. Translating it yields CASSVQTGWGQETQYF.

The chain is built from TRBV5-1 and TRBJ1-4; D perhaps matches TRBD1 (5 bases). The CDR3 has 13 residues. Germline CDR1 and CDR2: SGHRS and YFSETQ. V lost 3 bases, J lost 8 bases, and 11 bases lay in between. This chain's CDR3 is CASSSLGGEKLFF. CDR3 DNA: TGCGCCAGCAGCTCCTTGGGGGGGGAAAAACTGTTTTTT.

The CDR3 is CASRPPRQGSQPQHF. DNA of the CDR3: TGTGCCAGCAGGCCCCCCAGACAGGGCAGTCAGCCCCAGCATTTT. The V gene is TRBV2, the J gene TRBJ1-5; 7 bases line up with TRBD1. Germline V CDR1 and CDR2: SNHLY, FYNNEI. This CDR3 is built from 15 residues. After removal of 6 bases from V and 6 bases from J, the junction contained 11 bases not matched to a gene. Filled out from reference TRBV2 and TRBJ1-5, the complete variable domain reads EPEVTQTPSHQVTQMGQEVILRCVPISNHLYFYWYRQILGQKVEFLVSFYNNEISEKSEIFDDQFSVERPDGSNFTLKIRSTKLEDSAMYFCASRPPRQGSQPQHFGDGTRLSIL.

The chain carries TRBV19 and TRBJ1-5; TRBD1 might be the D (6 bases). The CDR3 length is 14 residues. The germline V gene has CDR1 LNHDA and CDR2 SQIVND (reference sequence). The V and J ends lost 6 bases and 0 bases respectively, with 9 bases between them. In nucleotides, the CDR3 is TGTGCCAGTAGAAGACAGGATAGCAATCAGCCCCAGCATTTT. This translates into CASRRQDSNQPQHF.

V and J are TRBV4-3 and TRBJ2-2; D perhaps matches TRBD1 (5 bases). The length of the CDR3 is 19 residues. Looked up from germline, CDR1 is LGHNA and CDR2 is YSLEER. Trimming cost V 4 bases and J 3 bases, with 24 bases left between them. The CDR3 region has the DNA TGCGCCAGCAGCCTAGCCCTGGGCAGGGCCTTTAGGGACACCGGGGAGCTGTTTTTT. Amino acids: CASSLALGRAFRDTGELFF.

This clone was detected only a few times. The rearrangement links TRBV28 to TRBJ1-3; 9 bases align to TRBD1. The length of the CDR3 is 15 residues. Germline CDR1 and CDR2: MDHEN and SYDVKM. With V trimmed by 6 bases and J by 3 bases, 6 bases remained unmatched. The CDR3 DNA is TGTGCCAGCAGACCAACAGGGGGCAGTGGAAACACCATATATTTT. Protein product: CASRPTGGSGNTIYF.

V gene TRBV5-1 combines with J gene TRBJ2-5, with 7 bases aligning to TRBD1. The V gene end was trimmed by 3 bases and the J gene end by 2 bases; junction bases not matched to a gene: 4. CDR1 is SGHRS, CDR2 YFSETQ, per germline. This CDR3 is built from 14 residues. For the CDR3, the DNA is TGCGCCAGCAGCTCTCCGGGACAGCAAGAGACCCAGTACTTC. Its translation: CASSSPGQQETQYF. The variable domain in full, with the rest retrieved from reference TRBV5-1 and TRBJ2-5, is KAGVTQTPRYLIKTRGQQVTLSCSPISGHRSVSWYQQTPGQGLQFLFEYFSETQRNKGNFPGRFSGRQFSNSRSEMNVSTLELGDSALYLCASSSPGQQETQYFGPGTRLLVL.

This chain uses TRBV7-2 with TRBJ2-5, with 7 positions matching TRBD1. This CDR3 has 15 residues. With V trimmed by 6 bases and J by 7 bases, 14 bases remained unmatched. The germline gives CDR1 SGHTA, CDR2 FQGNSA. CDR3 loop: CASSLTGNGKGTQYF. The CDR3 bases are TGTGCCAGCAGTTTGACAGGGAATGGAAAAGGGACCCAGTACTTC. Combining the CDR3 with reference TRBV7-2 and TRBJ2-5 gives the whole variable domain GAGVSQSPSNKVTEKGKDVELRCDPISGHTALYWYRQSLGQGLEFLIYFQGNSAPDKSGLPSDRFSAERTGGSVSTLTIQRTQQEDSAVYLCASSLTGNGKGTQYFGPGTRLLVL.